One sample yielded the 32 T cell receptor beta chains listed below, sequenced in a study of blood T cells in healthy people across ages. Together with a sample-barcoded 5' primer, a J-beta primer mix was included in a second PCR lasting about 7 to 11 cycles. TCRdb used MiXCR to reprocess the 5' RACE reads, holding one entry per CDR3 protein. The sample shows fewer than 900,000 distinct CDR3 sequences, about 34% of them seen only once. The sequenced sample was blood. The receptors were sampled from a man aged 18 to 30 in good health.

The V gene is TRBV7-3, the J gene TRBJ1-1; D is possibly TRBD1 (6 bases). The V gene lost 5 bases and the J gene lost 4 bases, with 17 bases spanning the gap. The germline V gene encodes CDR1 SGHTA and CDR2 FQGTGA. The length of the CDR3 is 15 residues. CDR3 amino acids: CASSPRSRDTTEAFF. CDR3 nucleotide sequence: TGTGCCAGCAGCCCCAGATCCCGGGACACCACTGAAGCTTTCTTT.

This clonotype was picked up a small number of times. V usage is TRBV11-1 and J usage is TRBJ1-1; 7 nucleotides agree with TRBD1. V lost 5 bases to trimming and J lost 4 bases; unmatched junction nucleotides: 7. Germline values: CDR1 SGHAT, CDR2 FQDESV (reference sequence). This CDR3 comprises 14 residues. CDR3 in amino acids: CASSLETGFTEAFF. CDR3 nucleotide sequence: TGTGCCAGCAGCCTAGAGACAGGGTTCACTGAAGCTTTCTTT.

This clonotype was seen at least ten times. The rearrangement joins TRBV24-1 to TRBJ2-1, with 9 nucleotides matching TRBD1. CDR3 size: 14 residues. Germline V gene lookup returns CDR1 KGHDR and CDR2 SFDVKD. V gave up 9 bases and J gave up 6 bases; unmatched junction bases: 8. The CDR3 spells CATSGTGISNEQFF. The CDR3 DNA is TGTGCCACCTCTGGGACAGGGATAAGCAATGAGCAGTTCTTC.

This clonotype occurred a few times. The rearrangement joins TRBV6-2 or TRBV6-3 to TRBJ2-2, with TRBD2 matching 9 bases. CDR1 MNHEY and CDR2 SVGEGT come from the germline V gene. The junction had 16 bases not matched to a gene; V was cut back by 4 bases and J by 4 bases. The CDR3 is 19 residues long. CDR3 coding DNA: TGTGCCAGCAGTTTCCTCCCGTGGGGGCTAGCGGGGACCACCGGGGAGCTGTTTTTT. Protein product: CASSFLPWGLAGTTGELFF.

V and J are TRBV5-6 and TRBJ2-2; D is uncertain. Germline lookup yields CDR1 SGHDT and CDR2 YYEEEE. Trimming stripped 0 bases from V and 7 bases from J, with 7 bases between. The CDR3 sequence is 13 residues long. This chain's CDR3 is CASSLAGVGELFF. The CDR3 nucleotides read TGTGCCAGCAGCTTGGCGGGTGTCGGGGAGCTGTTTTTT.

The V and J genes are TRBV20-1 and TRBJ2-7, with 10 bases that match TRBD1. The V gene end was trimmed by 3 bases and the J gene end by 2 bases; junction bases not matched to a gene: 4. The length of the CDR3 is 14 residues. Germline CDR1 reads DFQATT; CDR2 reads SNEGSKA (reference sequence). CDR3: CSASRGQGAYEQYF. The CDR3 nucleotides are TGCAGTGCTAGCCGAGGACAGGGGGCCTACGAGCAGTACTTC.

A note on this clonotype: The germline gene is not matched at one end of the junction; a read error may be the cause. The V gene is TRBV20-1, the J gene TRBJ1-6, with no clear D. CDR3 length equals 15 residues. Germline loops: CDR1 DFQATT, CDR2 SNEGSKA (reference sequence). The CDR3 DNA is TGCAGTGCAAAACCGAAGGAGGACCCAAGCTCACCCCCCCACTTT. This encodes CSAKPKEDPSSPPHF.

This clonotype was seen just once. The rearrangement joins TRBV20-1 to TRBJ1-1; D gene unclear. CDR3 length: 13 residues. V lost 4 bases to trimming and J lost 1 base, with 10 bases between them. Germline V gene data show CDR1 as DFQATT and CDR2 as SNEGSKA (reference sequence). DNA of the CDR3: TGCAGTGCTACCGGGCAGCAGAACACTGAAGCTTTCTTT. Protein product: CSATGQQNTEAFF.

V is TRBV20-1 and J is TRBJ2-3; D not resolved. Germline V gives CDR1 DFQATT, CDR2 SNEGSKA (reference sequence). V was trimmed by 3 bases and J by 4 bases, leaving 11 bases between them. The CDR3 is 13 amino acids. The CDR3 loop reads CSARAPRPDTQYF. The CDR3 nucleotides read TGCAGTGCTAGGGCCCCCCGGCCAGATACGCAGTATTTT.

CDR3 loop: CASSKGTSGGPGGELFF. Here the CDR3 DNA reads TGTGCCAGCAGCAAGGGGACTAGCGGGGGACCGGGTGGGGAGCTGTTTTTT. The chain joins TRBV12-3 or TRBV12-4 to TRBJ2-2; TRBD2 matches 14 bases. The trim removed 6 bases at V and 8 bases at J, leaving 11 bases unmatched. The CDR3 is 17 amino acids.

J is TRBJ1-1 and V is TRBV4-1; D unclear. Looked up from germline, CDR1 is MGHRA and CDR2 is YSYEKL. V was clipped by 2 bases and J by 10 bases, with 20 bases between them. CDR3 length: 15 amino acids. The CDR3 region is CASSQTAESQAGAFF. DNA of the CDR3: TGCGCCAGCAGCCAAACCGCCGAATCTCAGGCAGGAGCTTTCTTT.

This clonotype was seen more than once but under ten times. V usage is TRBV7-2 and J usage is TRBJ1-2; the match to TRBD1 covers 7 bases. The germline gives CDR1 SGHTA, CDR2 FQGNSA. CDR3 size: 13 residues. V was clipped by 6 bases and J by 2 bases; unmatched bases: 3. The CDR3 coding sequence is TGTGCCAGCAGGTTGACAGGGAACTATGGCTACACCTTC. This sequence encodes CASRLTGNYGYTF.

This clonotype came up a few times. The chain uses TRBV6-6 and TRBJ2-2; a weak D match, TRBD2 (6 bases). In germline, CDR1 is MNHNY, CDR2 SVGAGI (reference sequence). This CDR3 comprises 16 residues. V lost 2 bases, J lost 0 bases, and 10 bases lay in between. The CDR3 reads CASSYGGVPNTGELFF. The DNA of the CDR3 is TGTGCCAGCAGTTACGGCGGGGTTCCGAACACCGGGGAGCTGTTTTTT.

This clonotype was recorded at least ten times. The V and J genes are TRBV7-9 and TRBJ2-7; 7 bases are shared with TRBD1. CDR3 size: 14 residues. Germline V gives CDR1 SEHNR, CDR2 FQNEAQ (reference sequence). The J segment lost 4 bases and the V segment lost 0 bases, leaving 3 bases of the junction unmatched. The CDR3 protein is CASSLAQGVYEQYF. Written as DNA, the CDR3 is TGTGCCAGCAGCTTAGCTCAGGGGGTGTACGAGCAGTACTTC.

As regards this clonotype: The germline gene is not matched at one end of the junction; a read error may be the cause. DNA for the CDR3: TGTGCCGGCAGTTTATCGGCGGAGGGGGCCTACAATGAGCAGTTCTTC. This gives the protein CAGSLSAEGAYNEQFF. V usage is TRBV27 and J usage is TRBJ2-1, with D possibly being TRBD1 or TRBD2 (6 bases each). This CDR3 spans 16 amino acids. Germline CDR1 and CDR2: MNHEY and SMNVEV (reference sequence).

This clonotype was observed a few times. V usage is TRBV20-1 and J usage is TRBJ1-5, with TRBD1 matching over 11 bases. CDR3 length equals 15 residues. The junction had 5 bases not matched to a gene; V was cut back by 4 bases and J by 3 bases. Germline loops: CDR1 DFQATT, CDR2 SNEGSKA (reference sequence). CDR3 nucleotide sequence: TGCAGTGCTATGGACAGGGGGCCCTTCAATCAGCCCCAGCATTTT. As protein: CSAMDRGPFNQPQHF.

The gene calls are TRBV3-1 and TRBJ1-2, with TRBD1 identical over 10 bases. The germline gives CDR1 LGHDT, CDR2 YNNKEL (reference sequence). J lost 8 bases, V lost 3 bases, and 3 bases had no gene match. The CDR3 is made up of 13 amino acids. CDR3 amino acids: CASSHGQGEGYTF. The DNA for the CDR3 is TGTGCCAGCAGCCACGGACAGGGGGAAGGCTACACCTTC.

The chain combines TRBV7-9 with TRBJ1-1; 10 nucleotides match TRBD1. The CDR3 has 15 amino acids. J gave up 9 bases and V 5 bases, and 12 bases lay outside the gene matches. Germline-derived CDR1 and CDR2 are SEHNR and FQNEAQ (reference sequence). The CDR3 loop reads CASSTGQGSPTKAFF. The DNA of the CDR3 is TGTGCCAGCAGCACGGGACAGGGGTCCCCGACTAAAGCTTTCTTT.

This clonotype was counted once. The chain recombines TRBV7-9 with TRBJ2-1; the D call may be TRBD1 or TRBD2 (6 bases each). Germline values: CDR1 SEHNR, CDR2 FQNEAQ (reference sequence). The CDR3 covers 15 residues. V lost 2 bases and J lost 0, with 8 bases in between. DNA for the CDR3: TGTGCCAGCAGCTTAAGGGGGGTCTCCTACAATGAGCAGTTCTTC. Translation: CASSLRGVSYNEQFF.

The rearrangement joins TRBV6-6 to TRBJ1-2; TRBD1 agrees at 12 bases. The trim removed 2 bases at V and 5 bases at J, leaving 9 bases unmatched. The CDR3 is 17 amino acids. Germline V gives CDR1 MNHNY, CDR2 SVGAGI (reference sequence). DNA for the CDR3: TGTGCCAGCAGTTACCCGGGACAGGGGGCGCGCCGATATGGCTACACCTTC. This codes for CASSYPGQGARRYGYTF.

This rearrangement joins TRBV28 to TRBJ2-1; 10 bases are shared with TRBD2. Gene TRBJ2-7 matches the end of the DNA better, so the J call may be wrong. Germline V CDR1 and CDR2: MDHEN, SYDVKM. There are 17 residues in the CDR3. The CDR3 DNA reads as TGTGCCAGCAGTTTAGGGGGTAGCGGGGGGATATACAATGAGCAGTACTTC. Translation: CASSLGGSGGIYNEQYF.

Remarks on this clonotype: A much larger clone is a single base away; this may be a read error. It is unclear where the CDR3 begins or ends on the DNA, so no DNA is shown, and the CDR3 is as TCRdb lists it. The chain has TRBV9 and TRBJ1-2. The CDR3 length is 14 residues, termini included. The germline V gene has CDR1 SGDLS and CDR2 YYNGEE. The CDR3 loop reads CASSVGGGNYGCTF.

This clonotype was counted a few times. The chain couples TRBV29-1 to TRBJ2-3; 9 bases align to TRBD1. With 4 bases clipped from V and 9 bases from J, the junction kept 8 bases outside the gene matches. The CDR3 covers 13 residues. The V gene's germline CDR1 is SQVTM and CDR2 ANQGSEA. The CDR3 DNA follows: TGCAGCGTTGGGGACAGGGCGAGGAAAACGCAGTATTTT. Protein: CSVGDRARKTQYF.

In nucleotides, the CDR3 is TGCGCCAGCAGCCAAGGAGCCAGTCGTGGGGAGCTGTTTTTT. Translation: CASSQGASRGELFF. This chain joins TRBV4-3 and TRBJ2-2; D call uncertain. V was shortened by 1 base and J by 8 bases, with 11 bases between the two germline ends. The CDR3 length is 14 residues. Per germline, CDR1 LGHNA and CDR2 YSLEER.

The chain carries TRBV25-1 and TRBJ2-1, with TRBD2 identical over 11 bases. With 3 bases clipped from V and 8 bases from J, the junction kept 6 bases outside the gene matches. Germline loops: CDR1 MGHDK, CDR2 SYGVNS. The CDR3 runs to 15 residues. The CDR3 sequence: CASSDETSGNYEQFF. DNA of the CDR3: TGTGCCAGCAGTGACGAGACTAGCGGGAACTATGAGCAGTTCTTC.

Concerning this clonotype itself: A single base separates this from a much larger clone, so it may be a read error. CDR3 sequence (DNA): TGTGCCGAAGGAGCAGGCCTCTCCTACGAGCAGTACTTC. This sequence encodes CAEGAGLSYEQYF. The chain has TRBV19 and TRBJ2-4; the D is unclear. The J call may be mistaken, given a closer DNA end match to TRBJ2-7. From germline, CDR1 is LNHDA and CDR2 SQIVND (reference sequence). This CDR3 comprises 13 residues.

The chain is built from TRBV5-5 and TRBJ1-4; D remains ambiguous. Germline assignment: CDR1 SGHKS and CDR2 YYEKEE (reference sequence). V lost 2 bases and J 4 bases, leaving 18 bases between the germline ends. The CDR3 sequence is 17 residues long. The CDR3 is CASSFSVLIKHNEKLFF. The CDR3 region has the DNA TGTGCCAGCAGCTTTTCAGTGCTAATTAAGCATAATGAAAAACTGTTTTTT.

This clonotype has a handful of counts. The chain recombines TRBV9 with TRBJ2-1, with 15 nucleotides matching TRBD2. V lost 4 bases to trimming and J lost 7 bases; unmatched junction nucleotides: 9. Germline V CDR1 and CDR2: SGDLS, YYNGEE. This CDR3 contains 17 residues. Here the CDR3 DNA reads TGTGCCAGCAGCCCCCACCGGACTAGCGGGGGGGCTAATGAGCAGTTCTTC. Translating it yields CASSPHRTSGGANEQFF.

The genes are TRBV20-1 and TRBJ2-2; no clear D gene. The V gene's germline CDR1 is DFQATT and CDR2 SNEGSKA (reference sequence). CDR3 size: 13 residues. V shed 4 bases and J shed 0 bases, with 6 bases lying between them. The CDR3 protein is CSAKEPNTGELFF. The CDR3 nucleotides are TGCAGTGCTAAGGAGCCGAACACCGGGGAGCTGTTTTTT.

The rearrangement joins TRBV3-1 to TRBJ1-4; 9 bases align to TRBD1. Per the germline V gene, CDR1 is LGHDT and CDR2 is YNNKEL (reference sequence). This CDR3 region has 15 residues. V dropped 5 bases and J dropped 10; count of bases not matched to a gene: 11. The CDR3 loop is CASSYIGTGRGKLFF. DNA for the CDR3: TGTGCCAGCAGCTATATAGGGACAGGGAGAGGAAAACTGTTTTTT.

As regards this clonotype: This sequence may be a read error, since a much larger clone differs from it by one base. This sequence joins TRBV5-1 and TRBJ2-3, with D unresolved. Trimming cost V 4 bases and J 1 base, with 22 bases left between them. Germline CDR1 reads SGHRS; CDR2 reads YFSETQ. There are 18 residues in the CDR3. As DNA, the CDR3 is TGCGCCAGCAGCCTCCAATTCCGAACTACCGTTGGCACAGATACGCAGTATTTT. Protein sequence: CASSLQFRTTVGTDTQYF.

This clonotype has a single count. J is TRBJ2-5 and V is TRBV20-1; the D is unclear. The DNA matches TRBJ2-7 better at its end, which makes the J call doubtful. The germline V gene encodes CDR1 DFQATT and CDR2 SNEGSKA (reference sequence). CDR3 length equals 12 residues. CDR3: CSATLETHEQYF. The CDR3, as DNA: TGCAGTGCTACCCTCGAGACCCACGAGCAGTACTTC.